The 12 T cell receptor beta chains listed next were all sequenced from one sample in a study of blood T cell repertoires in COVID-19. Produced via immunoSEQ multiplex PCR; TCRdb's table is partial and in-frame only. The table shows fewer than 300,000 clones, with roughly 84% occurring only once. The sample taken for sequencing was peripheral blood. The receptors were sampled from a person between 65 and 79 years old with COVID-19, enrolled during active disease.

The chain links TRBV5-1 to TRBJ1-1, with 7 positions matching TRBD1. This CDR3 is built from 13 residues. CDR1 SGHRS and CDR2 YFSETQ come from the germline V gene. After removal of 4 bases from V and 4 bases from J, the junction contained 4 bases not matched to a gene. The CDR3 nucleotides read TGCGCCAGCAGCAAAGACAGGGTCACTGAAGCTTTCTTT. Protein sequence: CASSKDRVTEAFF.

The rearrangement joins TRBV12-3 or TRBV12-4 to TRBJ1-1; TRBD1 matches at 8 bases. V lost 8 bases to trimming and J lost 8 bases; unmatched junction nucleotides: 7. This CDR3 is 12 amino acids long. The CDR3 protein is CASGRSGGEAFF. CDR3 sequence (DNA): TGTGCCAGCGGCCGCTCAGGGGGCGAAGCTTTCTTT.

This clone was seen more than once but under ten times. The rearrangement links TRBV4-3 to TRBJ2-4; 9 bases are shared with TRBD2. Germline lookup yields CDR1 LGHNA and CDR2 YSLEER. The ends lost 4 bases at V and 4 bases at J; junction bases unmatched: 2. The CDR3 extends over 14 amino acids. The CDR3: CASSPSGGKNIQYF. CDR3 DNA sequence: TGCGCCAGCAGCCCAAGCGGGGGGAAAAACATTCAGTACTTC.

The chain couples TRBV5-5 to TRBJ2-7; D gene ambiguous. The CDR3 length is 15 residues. CDR1 is SGHKS, CDR2 YYEKEE, per germline (reference sequence). V was clipped by 9 bases and J by 0 bases, with 19 bases between them. The CDR3 reads CATPMRLRSSYEQYF. The CDR3 DNA reads as TGTGCCACCCCAATGAGGTTAAGAAGCTCCTACGAGCAGTACTTC. The whole variable domain, remainder taken from reference TRBV5-5 and TRBJ2-7, is DAGVTQSPTHLIKTRGQQVTLRCSPISGHKSVSWYQQVLGQGPQFIFQYYEKEERGRGNFPDRFSARQFPNYSSELNVNALLLGDSALYLCATPMRLRSSYEQYFGPGTRLTVT.

V is TRBV4-1 and J is TRBJ2-1, with 8 bases that match TRBD2. Germline V gives CDR1 MGHRA, CDR2 YSYEKL. The CDR3 is 16 residues long. V lost 3 bases to trimming and J lost 4 bases; unmatched junction nucleotides: 8. The CDR3 sequence: CASSQLAGGRYNEQFF. The DNA for the CDR3 is TGCGCCAGCAGCCAGCTCGCGGGGGGCAGGTACAATGAGCAGTTCTTC.

The chain recombines TRBV7-2 with TRBJ2-3; 10 bases fit TRBD1. Germline assignment: CDR1 SGHTA and CDR2 FQGNSA. J lost 5 bases, V lost 5 bases, and 16 bases had no gene match. The CDR3 runs to 18 residues. The CDR3 nucleotides read TGTGCCAGCAGCACCGGGACAGGGGTAAATAAAGTCGTAGATACGCAGTATTTT. This sequence encodes CASSTGTGVNKVVDTQYF.

This clone showed up just once. The chain has TRBV7-2 and TRBJ1-3; D gene ambiguous. The CDR3 contains 17 residues. With 1 base removed from V and 0 bases from J, the gap between germline ends came to 13 bases. In germline, CDR1 is SGHTA, CDR2 FQGNSA. CDR3 nucleotide sequence: TGTGCCAGCAGCTTAGGTTGGTCAAGCTCCTCTGGAAACACCATATATTTT. Protein: CASSLGWSSSSGNTIYF.

The chain uses TRBV28 and TRBJ1-5, with a tentative D call TRBD1 (6 bases). The V end lost 3 bases, the J end lost 7 bases, and 13 bases lay between the germline ends. The CDR3 runs to 14 residues. Germline V gene data show CDR1 as MDHEN and CDR2 as SYDVKM. For the CDR3, the DNA is TGTGCCAGCAGTTTCTCAGGGGCGGTACAGCCCCAGCATTTT. It yields the protein CASSFSGAVQPQHF.

The genes are TRBV7-7 and TRBJ2-1; the D gene is possibly TRBD2 (7 bases). With 1 base removed from V and 8 bases from J, the gap between germline ends came to 21 bases. Germline V lookup: CDR1 SSHAT, CDR2 FNYEAQ (reference sequence). This CDR3 comprises 17 residues. CDR3 loop: CASSLETGGAGVYEQFF. For the CDR3, the DNA is TGTGCCAGCAGCTTAGAGACTGGGGGGGCAGGGGTGTATGAGCAGTTCTTC. Full variable domain (remainder filled in from reference TRBV7-7 and TRBJ2-1): GAGVSQSPRYKVTKRGQDVTLRCDPISSHATLYWYQQALGQGPEFLTYFNYEAQPDKSGLPSDRFSAERPEGSISTLTIQRTEQRDSAMYRCASSLETGGAGVYEQFFGPGTRLTVL.

There are a few counts of this clone. The V gene is TRBV6-5, the J gene TRBJ1-1, with TRBD1 identical over 8 bases. The CDR3 spans 13 residues. V lost 6 bases, J lost 3 bases, and 3 bases stayed unmatched. CDR1 MNHEY and CDR2 SVGAGI come from the germline V gene. The CDR3 spells CASRTGEYTEAFF. DNA for the CDR3: TGTGCCAGCAGGACAGGGGAGTACACTGAAGCTTTCTTT.

The rearrangement links TRBV18 to TRBJ2-3, with D possibly matching TRBD1 (6 bases). CDR1 KGHSH and CDR2 LQKENI come from the germline V gene. The length of the CDR3 is 15 residues. Trimming shortened V by 2 bases and J by 6 bases, and 15 bases separated the two germline ends. The DNA for the CDR3 is TGTGCCAGCTCACCAACAGGGAAGGCCACGGATACGCAGTATTTT. Translation gives CASSPTGKATDTQYF.

J is TRBJ2-7 and V is TRBV3-1 (or the pseudogene TRBV3-2); D possibly corresponds to TRBD2 (6 bases). The CDR3 spans 15 residues. The ends were cut back, 0 bases at V and 7 bases at J, with 16 bases in the middle. Germline-derived CDR1 and CDR2 are LGHDT and YNNKEL (reference sequence). CDR3 sequence: CASSQDLAGLGEQYF. The CDR3 coding sequence is TGTGCCAGCAGCCAAGACCTCGCGGGACTGGGAGAGCAGTACTTC.